The entry below describes one T cell receptor (beta chain). Its antigen has not been determined. A much larger clone differs by one base, so this may be a read error. This sample stems from a study of response to subunit inactivated influenza vaccine (dated by TCRdb to 2016 to 2019). General notes on the study: Deep quantitative profiling of the T cell receptor repertoire was used in the study to follow responses to a trivalent subunit inactivated influenza vaccine. What the authors observed across the whole study: The authors proposed that each seasonal influenza vaccination may bring in only a limited number of new T cells.

Library preparation was by RT-PCR. The sequencer listed for this sample is Illumina HiSeq 2500. Clones were called with MiXCR by TCRdb after fastp trimmed the public reads at Q25, and only in-frame beta chains were retained. When rows share a CDR3 protein, they turn into one entry using the most common DNA and genes. This sample has approximately 170,000 distinct CDR3 sequences in its table, and approximately 12% of those were observed once. Over 25% of the sample goes to the ten largest clones. As encoded in the germline V gene, CDR1 is SQVTM while CDR2 is ANQGSEA. The CDR3 has 15 amino acids, counting the end cysteine and phenylalanine. Only CDR3 DNA remains: 45 bases, in frame from the first base. V loses 0 bases, J loses 0 bases, and the germline ends lie 12 bases apart. These same data were also listed under a study on T cells expressing NK-cell markers. As noted in the second study: 5'RACE template switching, by which a universal primer site and unique molecular identifiers were added, was used to make TCR beta cDNA libraries. Three sorted T-cell subsets (CD3+CD56+NKG2C+, CD3+CD56+NKG2C- and CD3+CD56-NKG2C+) from eight donors had their TCR beta-chain repertoires profiled. Among the eight sequenced donors, seven were HCMV-seropositive and one was HCMV-seronegative. In several experiments an anti-gammadeltaTCR antibody was added to restrict sorting to alphabetaTCR-expressing T cells. In roughly 6 donors, the dominant CD3+CD56+NKG2C+ clonotypes ranked among the top 10 CD8+ clonotypes, making up about 1.0-8% of CD8+ T cells. Those dominant clonotypes were again the most abundant among CD3+CD56-NKG2C+ cells in a handful of donors, at about 28.3-65%. Whether the expanded NKG2C-expressing T cell clones were specific for HCMV antigens remained unclear. All eight donors whose samples were sequenced were randomly selected healthy volunteers, three of them men and five women. HCMV-specific IgG was detected in serum with a commercial ELISA kit to determine HCMV serostatus. Ficoll density gradient centrifugation was used to isolate peripheral blood mononuclear cells from blood. Magnetic immunoseparation with Miltenyi isolation kits was used to isolate CD4+ and CD8+ T cells from PBMC. Priming for cDNA synthesis came from the TCR beta constant segment, and two successive PCR amplification steps followed. Libraries were sequenced as 2 x 150 bp reads on Illumina HiSeq 2000/2500, MiSeq or NextSeq. Reads were demultiplexed and grouped by UMI with MIGEC, and clonotypes were assembled and quantified with MiTCR. Only TCR cDNA sequences supported by at least two reads were kept to exclude erroneous sequences. The tcR package was used for downstream repertoire analysis, with clonotypes matched between fractions based on CDR3 nucleotide sequence plus V segment. Antigen specificity was annotated against VDJdb with VDJmatch, allowing one amino acid substitution in CDR3.

The sequence is built from TRBV29-1 and TRBJ2-7, with TRBD2 perhaps the D gene, on 5 matching bases. The sequence came from a man in his fifties who received an inactivated influenza vaccine. Donor details come from another sample of the same person, matched by shared clones. Sequencing was performed on CD8+ T cells sorted from PBMCs, taken about 13 days after vaccination. The CDR3: CSVEDRGISSYEQYF. The DNA sequence is TGCAGCGTTGAAGATCGAGGGATTTCCTCCTACGAGCAGTACTTC.